These 2 T cell receptor beta chains originate from one sample sequenced in a study of cytomegalovirus exposure and HLA in healthy donors. TCRdb's table, derived via immunoSEQ multiplex PCR, lists solely in-frame clones and lacks some. This table has 250,000 to 350,000 clones, roughly 90% appearing once. Source material: PBMCs. Every receptor here comes from a woman younger than 35 in good health and CMV-seronegative.

The chain is built from TRBV18 and TRBJ2-7; D is uncertain. Germline loops: CDR1 KGHSH, CDR2 LQKENI. V lost 4 bases to trimming and J lost 2 bases, with 9 bases between them. The CDR3 runs 13 residues. The CDR3 here is CASSQVTPYEQYF. In DNA, the CDR3 is TGTGCCAGCTCACAAGTCACACCCTACGAGCAGTACTTC.

The chain links TRBV9 to TRBJ2-7; the match to TRBD2 covers 10 bases. The CDR3 extends over 19 amino acids. The germline CDR1 and CDR2 sequences are SGDLS and YYNGEE. With 0 bases clipped from V and 2 bases from J, the junction kept 14 bases outside the gene matches. The CDR3 DNA follows: TGTGCCAGCAGCGTAGGCCCCCCCACTATGAGCGGGAGGGCCTACGAGCAGTACTTC. It is translated as CASSVGPPTMSGRAYEQYF.